Reported below is one T cell receptor beta chain. Its target is not known. These data originate in a study of T cells after yellow fever vaccination. Study summary: With SMART-Seq v4 Ultra Low Input, the fractions containing low cell numbers were prepared.

In TCRdb, the 5' RACE reads were re-called with MiXCR into one record per CDR3 protein. The table has a few hundred thousand distinct CDR3 sequences, 3% to 4.5% seen once; the top ten hold roughly a quarter. The CDR3 totals 14 residues. The germline gives CDR1 MNHNY, CDR2 SVGAGI (reference sequence). V was clipped by 8 bases and J by 0 bases, with 11 bases between them. Findings and caveats of the study: The CD4 and CD8 compartments had a small share of their clonotypes in common.

This specimen was PBMCs, taken 5 days after the yellow fever booster vaccination. This receptor was identified in a man aged 18-30 years who received the YFV17D yellow fever vaccine. V gene TRBV6-6 combines with J gene TRBJ1-3, with D tentatively TRBD1 (5 bases). CDR3 sequence (DNA): TGTGCCAGCCAGCGGGGCGTCTCTGGAAACACCATATATTTT. Translated, it gives CASQRGVSGNTIYF.